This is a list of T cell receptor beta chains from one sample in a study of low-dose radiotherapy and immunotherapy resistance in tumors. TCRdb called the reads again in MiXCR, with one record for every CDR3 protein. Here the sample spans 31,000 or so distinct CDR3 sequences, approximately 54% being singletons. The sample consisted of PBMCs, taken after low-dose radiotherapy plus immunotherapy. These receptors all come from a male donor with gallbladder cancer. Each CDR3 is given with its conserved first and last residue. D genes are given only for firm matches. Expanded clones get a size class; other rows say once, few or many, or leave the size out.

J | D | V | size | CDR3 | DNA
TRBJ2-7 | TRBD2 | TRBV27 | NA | CASGRSGGLEQYF | TGTGCCAGCGGGCGTAGCGGGGGGCTCGAGCAGTACTTC
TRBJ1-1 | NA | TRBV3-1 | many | CASSQEAGYSTEAFF | TGTGCCAGCAGCCAAGAAGCAGGGTATAGCACTGAAGCTTTCTTT
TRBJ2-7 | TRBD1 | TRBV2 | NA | CASSAQGQGYGEQYF | TGTGCCAGCAGTGCTCAGGGACAGGGGTATGGCGAGCAGTACTTC
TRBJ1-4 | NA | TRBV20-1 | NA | CSARGERFGEKLFF | TGCAGTGCTAGAGGGGAGAGGTTCGGAGAAAAACTGTTTTTT
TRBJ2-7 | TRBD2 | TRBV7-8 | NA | CASSQTSGRAYEQYF | TGTGCCAGCAGCCAGACTAGCGGGAGGGCCTACGAGCAGTACTTC
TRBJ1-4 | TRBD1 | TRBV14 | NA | CASSRAGQGGEKLLFF | TGTGCCAGCAGCCGGGCAGGACAGGGAGGTGAAAAACTGTTGTTTTTT
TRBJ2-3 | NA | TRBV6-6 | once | CASEVGTDTQYF | TGTGCCAGCGAGGTGGGCACAGATACGCAGTATTTT
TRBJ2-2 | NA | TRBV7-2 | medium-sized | CASRQTPNTGELFF | TGTGCCAGCAGACAAACACCTAACACCGGGGAGCTGTTTTTT
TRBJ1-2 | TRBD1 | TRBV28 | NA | CASREIPGQGYSGYTF | TGTGCCAGCAGGGAGATTCCGGGACAGGGATACTCTGGCTACACCTTC
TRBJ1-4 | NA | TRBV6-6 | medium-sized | CASTPRALNEKLFF | TGTGCCAGCACCCCCCGGGCGCTTAATGAAAAACTGTTTTTT
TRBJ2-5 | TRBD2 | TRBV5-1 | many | CASSGGVPQETQYF | TGCGCCAGCAGCGGGGGGGTTCCCCAAGAGACCCAGTACTTC
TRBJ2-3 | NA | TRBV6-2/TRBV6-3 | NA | CASSEFLTWTPSSTDTQYF | TGTGCCAGTAGTGAGTTTTTAACTTGGACACCCTCTAGCACAGATACGCAGTATTTT
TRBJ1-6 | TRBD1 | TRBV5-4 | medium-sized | CASSRGQGDVSPLHF | TGTGCCAGCAGCCGGGGACAGGGGGATGTTTCACCCCTCCACTTT
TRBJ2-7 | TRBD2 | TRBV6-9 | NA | CASSWSGADYEQYF | TGTGCCAGCAGTTGGAGCGGGGCCGACTACGAGCAGTACTTC
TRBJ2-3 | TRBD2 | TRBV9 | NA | CASTSGGALSDTQYF | TGTGCCAGCACTAGCGGGGGGGCTTTATCAGATACGCAGTATTTT
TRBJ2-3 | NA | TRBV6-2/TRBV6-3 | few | CASSYSRLGTQYF | TGTGCCAGCAGTTACTCGCGCCTAGGTACGCAGTATTTT
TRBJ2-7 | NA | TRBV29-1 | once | CSVRVGGTHEQYF | TGCAGCGTCCGGGTGGGGGGAACCCACGAGCAGTACTTC
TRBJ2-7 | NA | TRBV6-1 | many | CASRQYEQYF | TGTGCCAGCAGACAATACGAGCAGTACTTC
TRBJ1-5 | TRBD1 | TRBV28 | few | CASSRPTGSQHF | TGTGCCAGCAGTCGGCCGACAGGGTCCCAGCATTTT
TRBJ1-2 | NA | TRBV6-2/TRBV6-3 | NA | CASSPRQLRGYTF | TGTGCCAGCAGTCCCAGACAGCTTCGCGGCTACACCTTC
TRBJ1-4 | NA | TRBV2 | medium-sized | CASRVQEPNEKLFF | TGTGCCAGCAGAGTCCAGGAACCTAATGAAAAACTGTTTTTT
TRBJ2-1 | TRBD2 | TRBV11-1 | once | CASSLTSGIYNEQFF | TGTGCCAGCAGCTTAACTAGCGGCATATACAATGAGCAGTTCTTC
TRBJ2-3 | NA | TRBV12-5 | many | CASRDASTDTQYF | TGTGCCTCGCGGGACGCCAGCACAGATACGCAGTATTTT
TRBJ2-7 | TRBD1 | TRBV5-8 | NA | CASSSPGGWYEQYF | TGTGCCAGCAGCAGCCCAGGGGGCTGGTACGAGCAGTACTTC
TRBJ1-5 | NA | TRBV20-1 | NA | CSATPADSHQPQHF | TGCAGTGCAACCCCGGCGGACAGCCATCAGCCCCAGCATTTT
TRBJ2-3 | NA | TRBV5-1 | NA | CASSFAGEDTQYF | TGCGCCAGCAGCTTTGCCGGGGAGGATACGCAGTATTTT
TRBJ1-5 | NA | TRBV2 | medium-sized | CASSEAGGNQPQHF | TGTGCCAGCAGTGAAGCAGGGGGCAATCAGCCCCAGCATTTT
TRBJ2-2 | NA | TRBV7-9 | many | CASSSSRDTGELFF | TGTGCCAGCAGCTCGTCTCGAGACACCGGGGAGCTGTTTTTT
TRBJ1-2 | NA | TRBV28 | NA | CASSTGRDYTF | TGTGCCAGCAGTACAGGACGGGACTACACCTTC
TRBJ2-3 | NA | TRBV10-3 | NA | CAISEGRDTDTQYF | TGTGCCATCAGTGAGGGGCGGGACACAGATACGCAGTATTTT
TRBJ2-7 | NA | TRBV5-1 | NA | CASSGLPGTNYEQYF | TGCGCCAGCAGCGGGCTACCCGGGACAAATTACGAGCAGTACTTC
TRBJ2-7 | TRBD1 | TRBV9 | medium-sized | CASSVGDRWSHEQYF | TGTGCCAGCAGCGTTGGGGACAGGTGGTCCCACGAGCAGTACTTC
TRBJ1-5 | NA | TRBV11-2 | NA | CASSSAAGRNQPQHF | TGTGCCAGCAGCTCCGCAGCGGGGCGCAATCAGCCCCAGCATTTT
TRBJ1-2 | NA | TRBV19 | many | CASLSLRVGYTF | TGTGCCAGTTTGTCCCTGAGGGTTGGCTACACCTTC
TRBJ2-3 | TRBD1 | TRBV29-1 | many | CSVDGARGLTDTQYF | TGCAGCGTTGACGGGGCCAGGGGGCTCACAGATACGCAGTATTTT
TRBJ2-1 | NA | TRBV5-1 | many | CASSLTGGYNEQFF | TGCGCCAGCAGCTTGACAGGAGGCTACAATGAGCAGTTCTTC
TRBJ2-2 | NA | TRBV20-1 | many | CSAPGEGTGELFF | TGCAGTGCCCCCGGAGAGGGAACCGGGGAGCTGTTTTTT
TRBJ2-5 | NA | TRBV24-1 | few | CATSDLGGTQYF | TGTGCCACCAGTGATTTGGGGGGGACCCAGTACTTC
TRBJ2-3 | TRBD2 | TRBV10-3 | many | CAISATSGTPTDTQYF | TGTGCCATCAGTGCGACTAGCGGGACACCCACAGATACGCAGTATTTT
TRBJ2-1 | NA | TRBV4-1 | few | CASSQARDNEQFF | TGCGCCAGCAGCCAAGCCCGGGACAATGAGCAGTTCTTC
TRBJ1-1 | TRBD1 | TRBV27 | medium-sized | CASSTSWEGARTEAFF | TGTGCCAGCAGTACATCCTGGGAGGGGGCGCGGACTGAAGCTTTCTTT
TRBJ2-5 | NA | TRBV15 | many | CATSSIRGPQETQYF | TGTGCCACCAGCAGTATTAGGGGACCCCAAGAGACCCAGTACTTC
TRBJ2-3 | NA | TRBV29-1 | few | CSVQRGQTTDTQYF | TGCAGCGTCCAGCGGGGACAGACCACAGATACGCAGTATTTT
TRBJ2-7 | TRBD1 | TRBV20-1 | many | CSAREGTGFYEQYF | TGCAGTGCTAGAGAGGGGACAGGGTTTTACGAGCAGTACTTC
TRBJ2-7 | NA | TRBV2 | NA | CASRGAPMGPYEQYF | TGTGCCAGCCGGGGAGCACCGATGGGTCCCTACGAGCAGTACTTC
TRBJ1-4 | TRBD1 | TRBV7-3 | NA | CASSPQPGQANEKLFF | TGTGCCAGCAGCCCGCAGCCGGGACAGGCTAATGAAAAACTGTTTTTT
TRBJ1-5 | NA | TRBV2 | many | CASSRLYQPQHF | TGTGCCAGCAGTCGACTTTATCAGCCCCAGCATTTT
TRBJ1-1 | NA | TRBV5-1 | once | CASSLEGMNTEAFF | TGCGCCAGCAGCTTGGAGGGGATGAACACTGAAGCTTTCTTT
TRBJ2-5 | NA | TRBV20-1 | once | CSARSVRRQETQYF | TGCAGTGCTAGGTCTGTCCGGAGACAAGAGACCCAGTACTTC